Below, 29 T cell receptor beta chains from the same sample are listed, as sequenced in a study of regulatory T cells in long-lasting Graves disease (dated by TCRdb to the early 2020s). The library was obtained by multiplex PCR. The sequencer listed for this sample is Illumina HiSeq 4000. TCR beta libraries were built with iRepertoire HTBI primers and Arm-PCR amplification of CDR3 regions. The public sequencing data were trimmed at Q25 with fastp and processed into clonotypes with MiXCR by TCRdb, which kept only in-frame beta chains. Every distinct CDR3 protein forms one entry, paired with its most common genes and DNA. The sample has around 360,000 distinct CDR3 sequences on record, roughly 17% of them singletons. Clones ranked in the top ten supply 20% of the sample. The label giving this sample's time point can be read as: newly diagnosed GD, antithyroid drugs for less than 3 months. For both TCR sequencing and RNA sequencing, RNA was extracted from PBMCs using TRIzol.

The sample also formed part of further work on T cells in Graves' hyperthyroidism and ophthalmopathy.

The sample was peripheral blood mononuclear cells (PBMCs), taken at new diagnosis, from a patient treated with antithyroid drugs. The receptors derive from a young woman with Graves disease. Donor details come from another sample of the same person, matched by shared clones.

This clonotype was seen a handful of times. The chain combines TRBV6-2 or TRBV6-3 with TRBJ1-6; TRBD1 might be the D (6 bases). This CDR3 contains 14 residues. Germline lookup yields CDR1 MNHEY and CDR2 SVGEGT. V dropped 5 bases and J dropped 10 bases, with 15 bases sitting between them. CDR3 in amino acids: CASSEGHSGSPLHF. Here the CDR3 DNA reads TGTGCCAGCAGTGAGGGACATAGTGGATCACCCCTCCACTTT.

This clonotype was detected many times. The V and J genes are TRBV6-1 and TRBJ1-5, with a tentative D call TRBD1 (6 bases). Trimming took 6 bases from V and 5 from J, leaving 14 bases between them. CDR3 length: 14 amino acids. CDR1 MNHNS and CDR2 SASEGT come from the germline V gene. The CDR3 sequence: CASSQGGGYQPQHF. Here the CDR3 DNA reads TGTGCCAGCAGCCAAGGGGGGGGATATCAGCCCCAGCATTTT.

The chain couples TRBV11-2 to TRBJ1-5; 8 bases are a match to TRBD1. With 6 bases clipped from V and 6 bases from J, the junction kept 10 bases outside the gene matches. CDR3 length: 15 amino acids. Germline V gives CDR1 SGHAT, CDR2 FQNNGV. Here the CDR3 DNA reads TGTGCCAGCAGTCTTCAGGGGACAGGAGGTCAGCCCCAGCATTTT. Translation gives CASSLQGTGGQPQHF.

The CDR3 DNA reads TGTGCCAGCAGCTTAATTAGGGCAGTGGGGGACATTCAGTACTTC. As protein: CASSLIRAVGDIQYF. The gene calls are TRBV11-2 and TRBJ2-4; TRBD1 or TRBD2 may be the D gene (5 bases each). Trimming pared 2 bases from V and 8 bases from J, leaving 16 bases between. CDR1 and CDR2 from the germline V gene are SGHAT and FQNNGV. This CDR3 contains 15 residues.

This clonotype was counted ten times or more. V gene TRBV2 combines with J gene TRBJ1-1; 7 bases match TRBD1. V dropped 3 bases and J dropped 1; count of bases not matched to a gene: 2. The CDR3 loop spans 14 amino acids. Per germline, CDR1 SNHLY and CDR2 FYNNEI. The CDR3 region is CASSEGTANTEAFF. CDR3 DNA sequence: TGTGCCAGCAGTGAGGGGACAGCGAACACTGAAGCTTTCTTT.

This clonotype has a count of ten or more. V and J are TRBV12-3 or TRBV12-4 and TRBJ2-2; D not certain. The length of the CDR3 is 16 residues. Trimming took 5 bases from V and 2 from J, leaving 15 bases between them. CDR3 sequence (DNA): TGTGCCAGCAGTGGGATCGGTGGTCTCAACACCGGGGAGCTGTTTTTT. It specifies CASSGIGGLNTGELFF.

This clonotype came up many times. Relative to the germline gene, one junction end is altered; a read error may explain this. The rearrangement uses TRBV7-2 and TRBJ2-1; 10 nucleotides match TRBD2. The CDR3 is 16 residues long. Germline CDR1 reads SGHTA; CDR2 reads FQGNSA. The CDR3 loop reads CASSLLAGDSYNKQFF. The CDR3 DNA reads TGTGCCAGCAGCTTACTAGCGGGAGACTCCTACAATAAGCAGTTCTTC.

This clonotype was observed at least ten times. This chain joins TRBV12-3 or TRBV12-4 and TRBJ1-4; D possibly corresponds to TRBD1 (5 bases). The CDR3 totals 12 residues. V was trimmed by 8 bases and J by 7 bases, leaving 11 bases between them. The CDR3 DNA sequence: TGTGCCAGCGGTCAGGGAAGTGAAAAACTGTTTTTT. Translation gives CASGQGSEKLFF.

This clonotype was observed many times. This rearrangement joins TRBV28 to TRBJ1-1; no firm D call. The CDR3 sequence is 13 residues long. CDR1 and CDR2 (germline): MDHEN, SYDVKM. V lost 10 bases and J lost 5, with 17 bases in between. CDR3 in amino acids: CAIKGLRNTEAFF. DNA of the CDR3: TGTGCCATTAAAGGGTTAAGGAATACTGAAGCTTTCTTT.

The V gene is TRBV19, the J gene TRBJ1-1; possibly TRBD1 for D (5 bases). The V gene's germline CDR1 is LNHDA and CDR2 SQIVND (reference sequence). Trimming shortened V by 11 bases and J by 8 bases, and 27 bases separated the two germline ends. The CDR3 consists of 15 residues. The CDR3 here is CASLSDPRDRVEAFF. The CDR3 nucleotides are TGTGCCTCCTTGTCCGACCCCAGGGATCGGGTCGAAGCTTTCTTT.

The rearrangement joins TRBV7-2 to TRBJ2-3, with TRBD2 identical over 11 bases. Germline loops: CDR1 SGHTA, CDR2 FQGNSA. This CDR3 is built from 16 residues. V was clipped by 2 bases and J by 5 bases; unmatched bases: 6. The CDR3 DNA sequence: TGTGCCAGCAGCTTATTTAGCGGGAGGGCGGGAGATACGCAGTATTTT. Its protein product is CASSLFSGRAGDTQYF.

The table lists this clonotype with many counts. The J gene is TRBJ2-1, the V gene TRBV6-1; a possible D gene is TRBD2 (5 bases). The V gene lost 5 bases and the J gene lost 3 bases, with 11 bases spanning the gap. CDR1 MNHNS and CDR2 SASEGT come from the germline V gene. The CDR3 consists of 14 residues. CDR3 DNA: TGTGCCAGCAGTCAATGGACTGTCTACAATGAGCAGTTCTTC. It codes for CASSQWTVYNEQFF.

This clonotype showed up many times. The chain employs TRBV30 and TRBJ2-2; D not resolved. Germline V lookup: CDR1 GTSNPN, CDR2 SVGIG (reference sequence). Trimming stripped 0 bases from V and 1 base from J, with 6 bases between. This CDR3 comprises 14 residues. The chain's CDR3 is CAWSVSQNTGELFF. CDR3 DNA: TGTGCCTGGAGTGTATCACAGAACACCGGGGAGCTGTTTTTT.

This clonotype has only a few counts. V and J are TRBV6-5 and TRBJ2-1; 7 nucleotides match TRBD2. Germline V gene data show CDR1 as MNHEY and CDR2 as SVGAGI. The CDR3 is 13 residues long. The ends lost 2 bases at V and 12 bases at J; junction bases unmatched: 7. CDR3 sequence: CASSYGSSGRQFF. CDR3 DNA sequence: TGTGCCAGCAGTTACGGTAGTAGCGGGCGGCAGTTCTTC.

A word on this clonotype: A much larger clone lies one base from this, so it may be a read error. The rearrangement links TRBV7-2 to TRBJ2-1; D perhaps matches TRBD1 (5 bases). The V end lost 1 base, the J end lost 10 bases, and 17 bases lay between the germline ends. CDR3 length equals 15 residues. Germline V gene sequence: CDR1 SGHTA, CDR2 FQGNSA. The CDR3, as DNA: TGTGCCAGCAGCTTAGGTGCAGGGTCGGCCTACGAGCAGTTCTTC. Protein sequence: CASSLGAGSAYEQFF.

This clonotype showed up many times. The chain joins TRBV7-3 to TRBJ2-3; tentatively, D is TRBD1 (5 bases). CDR1 and CDR2 from the germline V gene are SGHTA and FQGTGA. V lost 1 base and J lost 10, with 9 bases in between. The CDR3 contains 12 residues. The CDR3: CASSLNQGPQYF. CDR3 nucleotide sequence: TGTGCCAGCAGCTTAAACCAGGGCCCGCAGTATTTT.

This clonotype was observed at least ten times. The V call is TRBV27, the J call TRBJ2-6; D is possibly TRBD1 or TRBD2 (5 bases each). Germline V gives CDR1 MNHEY, CDR2 SMNVEV (reference sequence). The CDR3 consists of 16 residues. The V end lost 6 bases, the J end lost 0 bases, and 12 bases lay between the germline ends. CDR3 DNA: TGTGCCAGCAGCGGCGAGGGGACCTCTGGGGCCAACGTCCTGACTTTC. Its translation is CASSGEGTSGANVLTF.

The genes are TRBV7-2 and TRBJ2-2; D gene ambiguous. Germline V gene data show CDR1 as SGHTA and CDR2 as FQGNSA. The CDR3 covers 14 residues. Trimming cost V 5 bases and J 0 bases, with 7 bases left between them. The CDR3 protein is CASSPDTNTGELFF. In nucleotides, the CDR3 is TGTGCCAGCAGCCCAGACACGAACACCGGGGAGCTGTTTTTT.

This clonotype has at least ten counts. The chain links TRBV12-3 or TRBV12-4 to TRBJ2-5; no clear D. V was cut by 1 base and J by 3 bases, with 6 bases left in between. The CDR3 is 13 amino acids. CDR3 in amino acids: CASSLGVKETQYF. In nucleotides, the CDR3 is TGTGCCAGCAGTTTAGGGGTAAAAGAGACCCAGTACTTC.

The chain uses TRBV9 and TRBJ2-3; either TRBD1 or TRBD2 may fit D (6 bases each). Germline CDR1 and CDR2: SGDLS and YYNGEE. This CDR3 is 15 amino acids long. The V gene lost 3 bases and the J gene lost 0 bases, with 11 bases spanning the gap. The DNA for the CDR3 is TGTGCCAGCAGCGGAGGGGGGTTAAGCACAGATACGCAGTATTTT. It specifies CASSGGGLSTDTQYF.

This clonotype was seen repeatedly, ten times or more. The CDR3 is CASSQKVNTEAFF. The CDR3 coding sequence is TGTGCCAGCAGCCAAAAAGTGAACACTGAAGCTTTCTTT. The genes are TRBV3-1 and TRBJ1-1; D gene ambiguous. The CDR3 runs to 13 residues. Trimming pared 2 bases from V and 0 bases from J, leaving 4 bases between. Per the germline V gene, CDR1 is LGHDT and CDR2 is YNNKEL (reference sequence).

This chain links TRBV4-1 with TRBJ1-1; TRBD1 might be the D (6 bases). Trimming shortened V by 1 base and J by 5 bases, and 17 bases separated the two germline ends. Germline V gene sequence: CDR1 MGHRA, CDR2 YSYEKL. The CDR3 is made up of 16 amino acids. For the CDR3, the DNA is TGCGCCAGCAGCCAAGTATACGGGGGGGCGATTACTGAAGCTTTCTTT. Amino acids: CASSQVYGGAITEAFF.

This clonotype occurred once. This may arise from a read error, as a much more abundant clone is one base away. The genes are TRBV3-1 and TRBJ1-1; 9 bases agree with TRBD1. The trim removed 3 bases at V and 4 bases at J, leaving 6 bases unmatched. The germline gives CDR1 LGHDT, CDR2 YNNKEL (reference sequence). This CDR3 spans 15 amino acids. The CDR3 region has the DNA TGTGCCAGCAGCCACGGGACAGGGATGTCCACTGAAGCTTTCTTT. Amino acid sequence: CASSHGTGMSTEAFF. The full variable domain, rest sourced from reference TRBV3-1 and TRBJ1-1, is DTAVSQTPKYLVTQMGNDKSIKCEQNLGHDTMYWYKQDSKKFLKIMFSYNNKELIINETVPNRFSPKSPDKAHLNLHINSLELGDSAVYFCASSHGTGMSTEAFFGQGTRLTVV.

This clonotype was found many times. The CDR3 reads CATTRRGTLYNEQFF. CDR3 DNA sequence: TGTGCCACCACCCGACGCGGGACACTTTACAATGAGCAGTTCTTC. This chain joins TRBV15 and TRBJ2-1; D may be TRBD1 or TRBD2 (6 bases each). Germline loops: CDR1 LNHNV, CDR2 YYDKDF (reference sequence). The CDR3 spans 15 residues. V lost 7 bases, J lost 4 bases, and 17 bases lay in between.

This clonotype came up many times. The chain links TRBV9 to TRBJ2-1; D ambiguous. This CDR3 spans 13 amino acids. Germline CDR1 is SGDLS and CDR2 is YYNGEE. V lost 2 bases and J 6 bases, leaving 9 bases between the germline ends. CDR3 sequence reads: CASSVALLNEQFF. In DNA, the CDR3 is TGTGCCAGCAGCGTGGCCCTACTCAATGAGCAGTTCTTC. The full variable domain, rest sourced from reference TRBV9 and TRBJ2-1, is DSGVTQTPKHLITATGQRVTLRCSPRSGDLSVYWYQQSLDQGLQFLIQYYNGEERAKGNILERFSAQQFPDLHSELNLSSLELGDSALYFCASSVALLNEQFFGPGTRLTVL.

The sample holds many counts of this clonotype. The chain carries TRBV11-2 and TRBJ2-7, with 11 bases matching TRBD1. This CDR3 comprises 14 residues. Unmatched junction bases numbered 2, after V lost 5 bases and J lost 2 bases. Germline CDR1 is SGHAT and CDR2 is FQNNGV. The CDR3 DNA sequence: TGTGCCAGCAGCGCGGGACAGGGGGCCTACGAGCAGTACTTC. It yields the protein CASSAGQGAYEQYF.

Ten or more counts support this clonotype. CDR3 DNA sequence: TGTGCCAGCAGTTTAGGACAGGGGGCCGGGGGCTACACCTTC. Its translation is CASSLGQGAGGYTF. This chain connects TRBV12-3 or TRBV12-4 to TRBJ1-2, with TRBD1 identical over 10 bases. V was pared by 1 base and J by 8 bases, with 4 bases of the junction left unmatched. There are 14 residues in the CDR3.

This chain uses TRBV7-3 with TRBJ2-4; 8 bases map to TRBD1. Germline CDR1 reads SGHTA; CDR2 reads FQGTGA. This CDR3 spans 15 amino acids. V shed 3 bases and J 8 bases; nucleotides not matched to a gene: 9. The CDR3 is CASSLRARGQDIQYF. CDR3 nucleotides: TGTGCCAGCAGCTTGAGGGCCAGGGGGCAGGACATTCAGTACTTC. Using reference TRBV7-3 and TRBJ2-4 for the parts outside the CDR3, the full variable domain is GAGVSQTPSNKVTEKGKYVELRCDPISGHTALYWYRQSLGQGPEFLIYFQGTGAADDSGLPNDRFFAVRPEGSVSTLKIQRTERGDSAVYLCASSLRARGQDIQYFGAGTRLSVL.

The chain combines TRBV20-1 with TRBJ2-5; tentative D call: TRBD2 (5 bases). Trimming took off 0 bases at V and 0 bases at J, with 17 bases between the two ends. The CDR3 covers 17 residues. Germline CDR1 DFQATT, CDR2 SNEGSKA (reference sequence). CDR3 coding DNA: TGCAGTGCTAGAGATCTAAGGGCTGCGGACTACCAAGAGACCCAGTACTTC. As protein: CSARDLRAADYQETQYF.